Shown below are 26 T cell receptor beta chains from a single sample sequenced in a study of cytomegalovirus exposure and HLA in healthy donors. PCR employed 60 Vbeta and 13 Jbeta primers. The assay was immunoSEQ multiplex PCR, and TCRdb's table has in-frame clones only and misses some. The sample lists under 250,000 clones, more than 70% occurring once. Sequencing was done on a sample of PBMCs. Every receptor here comes from a boy younger than 18 in good health and CMV-seronegative.

V is TRBV10-1 and J is TRBJ2-7, with a tentative D call TRBD2 (5 bases). The V end lost 0 bases, the J end lost 6 bases, and 15 bases lay between the germline ends. The CDR3 totals 15 residues. CDR1 is WNHNN and CDR2 is SYGVQD in the germline V gene (reference sequence). The CDR3 nucleotides are TGCGCCAGCAGTGAGTCTCTTCTCTTTGCGGGCGAGCAGTACTTC. This encodes CASSESLLFAGEQYF.

The rearrangement uses TRBV27 and TRBJ1-4; 7 bases map to TRBD1. J lost 6 bases, V lost 0 bases, and 13 bases had no gene match. This CDR3 is built from 18 residues. Germline CDR1 MNHEY, CDR2 SMNVEV (reference sequence). Here the CDR3 DNA reads TGTGCCAGCAGTTTATCCTTTAGCCCCCTCAGGGGGGATGAAAAACTGTTTTTT. Amino acids: CASSLSFSPLRGDEKLFF.

The rearrangement links TRBV6-5 to TRBJ2-7, with 9 bases lining up with TRBD1. Germline trimming cut 6 bases from V and 3 bases from J; bases unmatched to any gene: 6. The V gene's germline CDR1 is MNHEY and CDR2 SVGAGI. The CDR3 is 14 amino acids. CDR3 coding DNA: TGTGCCAGCAGATCGACAGGGGGGATCTACGAGCAGTACTTC. Amino acid sequence: CASRSTGGIYEQYF.

V gene TRBV7-9 combines with J gene TRBJ1-2, with a tentative D call TRBD1 (5 bases). The CDR3 loop spans 14 amino acids. CDR1 SEHNR and CDR2 FQNEAQ come from the germline V gene (reference sequence). V lost 4 bases to trimming and J lost 6 bases, with 15 bases between them. The CDR3 nucleotides read TGTGCCAGCAGCTATAAGGGACTTCAGGATGGCTACACCTTC. It yields the protein CASSYKGLQDGYTF.

The V call is TRBV4-2, the J call TRBJ2-3; 7 nucleotides match TRBD2. With V trimmed by 1 base and J by 2 bases, 9 bases remained unmatched. Germline V gives CDR1 LGHNA, CDR2 YNFKEQ. The CDR3 is 17 amino acids. The CDR3 bases are TGTGCCAGCAGCCAAGTGGCACCGGGACTACACACAGATACGCAGTATTTT. Its protein is CASSQVAPGLHTDTQYF.

CDR3: CASSVAERGSAEAFF. CDR3 coding DNA: TGTGCCAGCAGCGTAGCTGAACGGGGAAGCGCTGAAGCTTTCTTT. J is TRBJ1-1 and V is TRBV9; D not certain. In germline, CDR1 is SGDLS, CDR2 YYNGEE. The CDR3 consists of 15 residues. The V and J ends lost 0 bases and 6 bases respectively, with 15 bases between them.

This sequence joins TRBV7-9 and TRBJ1-2; D gene unclear. The V and J ends lost 7 bases and 4 bases respectively, with 19 bases between them. The CDR3 loop spans 15 amino acids. In germline, CDR1 is SEHNR, CDR2 FQNEAQ (reference sequence). CDR3 residues: CASTRTAGGGYGYTF. CDR3 nucleotide sequence: TGTGCCAGCACCAGGACCGCGGGAGGCGGCTATGGCTACACCTTC.

The chain couples TRBV6-5 to TRBJ2-2, with TRBD2 identical over 10 bases. Germline V gives CDR1 MNHEY, CDR2 SVGAGI. The CDR3 length is 16 residues. V lost 2 bases, J lost 4 bases, and 4 bases stayed unmatched. The CDR3 protein is CASSYESGRATGELFF. As DNA, the CDR3 is TGTGCCAGCAGTTACGAGAGCGGGAGGGCCACCGGGGAGCTGTTTTTT.

This clone was seen a single time. The CDR3 bases are TGTGCCAGCAGCTTGGCTCAGGGCTCCATGTACGAGCAGTACTTC. Protein sequence: CASSLAQGSMYEQYF. The chain couples TRBV7-6 to TRBJ2-7; tentatively, D is TRBD1 (5 bases). This CDR3 is built from 15 residues. CDR1 is SGHVS and CDR2 is FNYEAQ in the germline V gene. Trimming removed 3 bases at V and 4 bases at J, with 16 bases between.

This chain joins TRBV2 and TRBJ2-5; perhaps TRBD1 as D (6 bases). Trimming removed 7 bases from V and 0 bases from J, with 6 bases in between. Germline V lookup: CDR1 SNHLY, CDR2 FYNNEI. The CDR3 runs 12 residues. For the CDR3, the DNA is TGTGCCAGCAAGGGGGACCAAGAGACCCAGTACTTC. It translates to CASKGDQETQYF.

This clone appeared a single time. V usage is TRBV9 and J usage is TRBJ2-1; 7 positions agree with TRBD2. V trimming: 0 bases; J trimming: 3 bases; junction bases outside the gene matches: 3. This CDR3 region has 15 residues. From germline, CDR1 is SGDLS and CDR2 YYNGEE. The CDR3 DNA sequence: TGTGCCAGCAGCGTAGAAATAGCGGGCTACAATGAGCAGTTCTTC. It translates to CASSVEIAGYNEQFF.

This clone turned up a few times. This chain uses TRBV23-1 with TRBJ1-2; 10 nucleotides align to TRBD1. TRBV23-1 is treated as an ORF (open reading frame) with a function not yet certain. After removal of 3 bases from V and 5 bases from J, the junction contained 9 bases not matched to a gene. The CDR3 runs 16 residues. CDR3 coding DNA: TGCGCCAGCAGTCACCCCGGGACAGGGGAAGTTTATGGCTACACCTTC. Its protein product is CASSHPGTGEVYGYTF.

This clone was picked up one time. The chain employs TRBV6-1 and TRBJ1-1; unclear D gene. The V gene's germline CDR1 is MNHNS and CDR2 SASEGT. This CDR3 comprises 14 residues. V dropped 6 bases and J dropped 3 bases, with 14 bases sitting between them. CDR3 sequence (DNA): TGTGCCAGCAGCATAATTAGCCCACACACTGAAGCTTTCTTT. Translating gives CASSIISPHTEAFF.

This clone was picked up a small number of times. The chain is built from TRBV19 and TRBJ1-6; 9 bases are shared with TRBD1. With V trimmed by 10 bases and J by 8 bases, 6 bases remained unmatched. This CDR3 is 13 amino acids long. Germline assignment: CDR1 LNHDA and CDR2 SQIVND (reference sequence). This CDR3 is CATQDRGDSPLHF. As DNA, the CDR3 is TGTGCCACTCAGGACAGGGGAGATTCACCCCTCCACTTT.

The genes are TRBV20-1 and TRBJ2-7; 8 nucleotides align to TRBD2. Germline CDR1 and CDR2: DFQATT and SNEGSKA (reference sequence). V dropped 6 bases and J dropped 9; count of bases not matched to a gene: 7. This CDR3 comprises 11 residues. The CDR3, as DNA: TGCAGTGCCTATAGCGGGATGATGCAGTACTTC. The encoded protein is CSAYSGMMQYF.

The genes are TRBV27 and TRBJ1-6, with 7 nucleotides matching TRBD1. This CDR3 comprises 18 residues. Germline CDR1 reads MNHEY; CDR2 reads SMNVEV (reference sequence). V trimming: 5 bases; J trimming: 10 bases; junction bases outside the gene matches: 20. The CDR3 DNA is TGTGCCAGCAGTGGCACCTTGGACAGGACCCCACCGAGATCACCCCTCCACTTT. It codes for CASSGTLDRTPPRSPLHF.

The V gene is TRBV6-5, the J gene TRBJ2-5; D remains ambiguous. This CDR3 contains 14 residues. V lost 0 bases and J 0 bases, leaving 5 bases between the germline ends. Germline V lookup: CDR1 MNHEY, CDR2 SVGAGI. The CDR3 sequence is CASSYSNYQETQYF. The CDR3 nucleotides read TGTGCCAGCAGTTACTCGAACTACCAAGAGACCCAGTACTTC.

The CDR3 loop is CASEGGGADEQYF. The CDR3, as DNA: TGTGCCAGCGAGGGTGGCGGTGCGGACGAGCAGTACTTC. The genes are TRBV2 and TRBJ2-7, with D perhaps TRBD2 (5 bases). Germline-derived CDR1 and CDR2 are SNHLY and FYNNEI. The V end was cut by 8 bases, the J end by 5 bases, with 16 bases between. CDR3 length equals 13 residues. The full variable domain, its missing parts supplied by reference TRBV2 and TRBJ2-7, is EPEVTQTPSHQVTQMGQEVILRCVPISNHLYFYWYRQILGQKVEFLVSFYNNEISEKSEIFDDQFSVERPDGSNFTLKIRSTKLEDSAMYFCASEGGGADEQYFGPGTRLTVT.

The chain uses TRBV7-2 and TRBJ2-2; 8 bases map to TRBD2. Germline-derived CDR1 and CDR2 are SGHTA and FQGNSA. J gave up 5 bases and V 7 bases, and 9 bases lay outside the gene matches. This CDR3 comprises 15 residues. The CDR3 region has the DNA TGTGCCAGCACAGCGGGGGCACTAACGACCGGGGAGCTGTTTTTT. It yields the protein CASTAGALTTGELFF.

The CDR3 protein is CAGNVKGGTEAFF. CDR3 nucleotide sequence: TGTGCCGGAAACGTTAAGGGGGGGACTGAAGCTTTCTTT. The chain joins TRBV6-1 to TRBJ1-1, with D possibly being TRBD1 (6 bases). Germline CDR1 and CDR2: MNHNS and SASEGT. The CDR3 is 13 amino acids. Trimming cost V 11 bases and J 5 bases, with 18 bases left between them.

V and J are TRBV5-6 and TRBJ1-2, with no clear D. V was trimmed by 4 bases and J by 8 bases, leaving 18 bases between them. The germline V gene encodes CDR1 SGHDT and CDR2 YYEEEE. The CDR3 runs 14 residues. The CDR3 DNA reads as TGTGCCAGCAGCCCGCTACCCACTGAGGTGGGCTACACCTTC. This sequence encodes CASSPLPTEVGYTF. Full variable domain (rest looked up from reference TRBV5-6 and TRBJ1-2): DAGVTQSPTHLIKTRGQQVTLRCSPKSGHDTVSWYQQALGQGPQFIFQYYEEEERQRGNFPDRFSGHQFPNYSSELNVNALLLGDSALYLCASSPLPTEVGYTFGSGTRLTVV.

The rearrangement links TRBV19 to TRBJ1-2; weak D call: TRBD1 (6 bases). Germline V gives CDR1 LNHDA, CDR2 SQIVND (reference sequence). Trimming shortened V by 9 bases and J by 8 bases, and 13 bases separated the two germline ends. The CDR3 is 11 amino acids. The CDR3 DNA reads as TGTGCCAGCATGGGGGCCGGAGGCTACACCTTC. Translation gives CASMGAGGYTF.

The chain uses TRBV11-2 and TRBJ1-3; D remains ambiguous. V shed 0 bases and J shed 0 bases, with 9 bases lying between them. Per the germline V gene, CDR1 is SGHAT and CDR2 is FQNNGV. The CDR3 has 16 residues. Here the CDR3 DNA reads TGTGCCAGCAGCTTAGATGGGGAGGGCTCTGGAAACACCATATATTTT. Protein: CASSLDGEGSGNTIYF.

The sample holds one count of this clone. The chain has TRBV30 and TRBJ2-1; D possibly corresponds to TRBD2 (5 bases). The germline V gene encodes CDR1 GTSNPN and CDR2 SVGIG (reference sequence). Trimming removed 1 base at V and 8 bases at J, with 30 bases between. This CDR3 spans 19 amino acids. Written as DNA, the CDR3 is TGTGCCTGGAGTGCCACCGGACTTAAGTTGGGGAGTCGTGGCTATGAGCAGTTCTTC. Amino acids: CAWSATGLKLGSRGYEQFF.

This chain uses TRBV9 with TRBJ1-3; D is unresolved. This CDR3 is built from 16 residues. The V end was cut by 0 bases, the J end by 0 bases, with 10 bases between. Germline CDR1 and CDR2: SGDLS and YYNGEE. In DNA form, the CDR3 reads TGTGCCAGCAGCGTAGCTGTCCCCCTCTCTGGAAACACCATATATTTT. It codes for CASSVAVPLSGNTIYF.

In this sample, this clone turned up once. The chain has TRBV9 and TRBJ2-3, with 12 nucleotides matching TRBD2. The germline gives CDR1 SGDLS, CDR2 YYNGEE. Trimming took 3 bases from V and 4 from J; bases not matched to a gene: 18. The CDR3 runs to 20 residues. CDR3 DNA sequence: TGTGCCAGCAGCGCCCCCCGTCGGCTAGCGGGGGGGCTAGGAGCAGATACGCAGTATTTT. It is translated as CASSAPRRLAGGLGADTQYF.